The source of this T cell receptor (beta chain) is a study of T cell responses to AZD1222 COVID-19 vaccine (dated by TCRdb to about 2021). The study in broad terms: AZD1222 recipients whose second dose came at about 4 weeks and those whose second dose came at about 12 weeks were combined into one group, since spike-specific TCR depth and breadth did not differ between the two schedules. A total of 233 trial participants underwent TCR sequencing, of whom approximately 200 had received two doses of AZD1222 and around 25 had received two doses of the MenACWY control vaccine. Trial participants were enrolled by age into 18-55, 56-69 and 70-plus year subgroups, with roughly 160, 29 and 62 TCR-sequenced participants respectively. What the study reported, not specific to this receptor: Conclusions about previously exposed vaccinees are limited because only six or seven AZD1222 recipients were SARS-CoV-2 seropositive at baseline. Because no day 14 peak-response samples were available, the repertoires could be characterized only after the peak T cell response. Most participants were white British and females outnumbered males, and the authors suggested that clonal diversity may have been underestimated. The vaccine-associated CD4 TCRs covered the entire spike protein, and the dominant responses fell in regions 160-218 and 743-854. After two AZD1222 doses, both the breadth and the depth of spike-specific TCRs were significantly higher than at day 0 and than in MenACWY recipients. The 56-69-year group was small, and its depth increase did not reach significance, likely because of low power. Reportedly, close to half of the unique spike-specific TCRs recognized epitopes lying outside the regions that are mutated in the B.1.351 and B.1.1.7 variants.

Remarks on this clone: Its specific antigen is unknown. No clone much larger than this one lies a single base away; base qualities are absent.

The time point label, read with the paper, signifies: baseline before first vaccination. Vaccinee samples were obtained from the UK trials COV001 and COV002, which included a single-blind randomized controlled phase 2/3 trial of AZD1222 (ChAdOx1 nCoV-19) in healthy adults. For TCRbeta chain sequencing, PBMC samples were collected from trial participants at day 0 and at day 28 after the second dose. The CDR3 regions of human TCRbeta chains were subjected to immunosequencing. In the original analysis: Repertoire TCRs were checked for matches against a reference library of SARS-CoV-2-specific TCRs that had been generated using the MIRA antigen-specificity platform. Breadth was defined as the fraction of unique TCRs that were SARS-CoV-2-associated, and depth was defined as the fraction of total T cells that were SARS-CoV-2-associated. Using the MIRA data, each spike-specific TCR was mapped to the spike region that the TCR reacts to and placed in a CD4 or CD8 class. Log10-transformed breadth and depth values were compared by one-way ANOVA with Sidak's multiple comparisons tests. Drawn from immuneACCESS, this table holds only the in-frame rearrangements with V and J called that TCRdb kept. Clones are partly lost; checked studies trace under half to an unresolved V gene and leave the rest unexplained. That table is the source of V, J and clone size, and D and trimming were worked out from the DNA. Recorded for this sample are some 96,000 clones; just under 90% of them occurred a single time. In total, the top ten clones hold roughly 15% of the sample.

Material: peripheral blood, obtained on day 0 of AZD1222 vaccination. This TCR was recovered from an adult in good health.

The sequenced DNA: TGTGCCAGCAGCCAAAGCCTACAGGTATTAAGCTACACCTTC. This sequence encodes CASSQSLQVLSYTF. In this chain, TRBV14 is recombined with TRBJ1-2, with TRBD1 as a weak D call on 5 bases. CDR1 and CDR2 are drawn from the germline V gene: SGHDN, FVKESK. Reading from cysteine to phenylalanine, the CDR3 counts 14 amino acids. The CDR3 DNA has 42 bases and is translated from base 1. V is cut by 2 bases and J by 9 bases, and the space between the germline ends is 16 bases.